This T cell receptor beta chain was sequenced for a study of blood T cell repertoires in COVID-19. On the study more broadly: Samples representing acute and convalescent COVID-19 were sourced from the United States, Italy and Spain. PBMCs, B-cell-depleted T cells, or T cells were the source of the cDNA or gDNA that made up the material.

The CDR3 covers 15 residues. The germline gives CDR1 SGHAT, CDR2 FQNNGV. V was shortened by 1 base and J by 4 bases, with 13 bases between the two germline ends. Authors' data handling: Researchers report that nucleated cell counts were estimated from reference gene primer amplification. Measured with immunoSEQ multiplex PCR; TCRdb has only the in-frame clones, and not every one. V, J and clone size derive from that table, while D and trimming were established from the DNA sequence. The sample has about 160,000 clones, 86% seen once; the top ten hold 3.5% to 4%. Sequenced: peripheral blood. The clonotype originates from a woman aged 70 to 79 with acute or convalescent COVID-19. V and J are TRBV11-2 and TRBJ2-5; unclear D gene. CDR3 DNA sequence: TGTGCCAGCAGCTTAGGCGGCTTACCTGTAGAGACCCAGTACTTC. It is translated as CASSLGGLPVETQYF.